The clone carrying this T cell receptor beta chain was found a few times. What it binds is unknown. The V gene's germline CDR1 is DFQATT and CDR2 SNEGSKA (reference sequence). With 5 bases removed from V and 0 bases from J, the gap between germline ends came to 14 bases. The CDR3 runs 14 residues. TCRdb ran MiXCR on the 5' RACE reads and lists one entry per CDR3 protein. The table has approximately 540,000 distinct CDR3 sequences, 9.5% to 15% seen once. This sample is part of a study of CD8 T cells in ankylosing spondylitis. Whole-study results and caveats: It appeared that ankylosing spondylitis blood was characterized by a TCR beta motif of several highly homologous variants.

Sample: blood, either unsorted or a sorted T cell fraction (not recorded which). The V and J genes are TRBV20-1 and TRBJ2-7; D remains ambiguous. This receptor was identified in a male donor with ankylosing spondylitis. The CDR3 protein is CSAEGPLNSYEQYF. DNA of the CDR3: TGCAGTGCTGAAGGGCCGCTGAACTCCTACGAGCAGTACTTC.